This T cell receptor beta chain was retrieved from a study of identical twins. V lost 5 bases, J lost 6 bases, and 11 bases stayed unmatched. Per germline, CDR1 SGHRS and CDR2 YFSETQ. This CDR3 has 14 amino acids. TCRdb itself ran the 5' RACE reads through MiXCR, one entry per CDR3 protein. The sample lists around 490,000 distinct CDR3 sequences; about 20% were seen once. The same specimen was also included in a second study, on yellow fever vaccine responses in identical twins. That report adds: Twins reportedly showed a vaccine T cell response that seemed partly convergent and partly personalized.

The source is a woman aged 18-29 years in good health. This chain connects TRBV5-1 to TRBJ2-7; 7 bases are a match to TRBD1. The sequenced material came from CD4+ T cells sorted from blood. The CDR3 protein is CASSLQQGTGEQYF. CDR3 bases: TGCGCCAGCAGTCTGCAACAGGGGACCGGCGAGCAGTACTTC. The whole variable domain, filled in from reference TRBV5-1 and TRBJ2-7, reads KAGVTQTPRYLIKTRGQQVTLSCSPISGHRSVSWYQQTPGQGLQFLFEYFSETQRNKGNFPGRFSGRQFSNSRSEMNVSTLELGDSALYLCASSLQQGTGEQYFGPGTRLTVT.